This passage covers 27 T cell receptor beta chains from one sample sequenced in a study of blood T cell repertoires in COVID-19. Clones were sequenced by immunoSEQ multiplex PCR, and TCRdb holds only the in-frame ones, with some missing. The sample shows 40,000 to 60,000 clones, 84% of them seen only once. Material for sequencing was peripheral blood. These receptors were obtained from a man aged 50 or older with active COVID-19.

The chain couples TRBV12-3 or TRBV12-4 to TRBJ2-7; 7 nucleotides align to TRBD2. J lost 6 bases, V lost 8 bases, and 7 bases had no gene match. The CDR3 sequence is 12 residues long. The DNA for the CDR3 is TGTGCCAGCGGTCCGGGGGAGGGCGAGCAGTACTTC. It is translated as CASGPGEGEQYF.

The chain joins TRBV11-3 to TRBJ2-2, with 9 bases fitting TRBD1. The length of the CDR3 is 14 residues. The junction had 1 base not matched to a gene; V was cut back by 5 bases and J by 3 bases. CDR1 and CDR2 from the germline V gene are SGHNT and YENEEA. CDR3 amino acids: CASSRTGDTGELFF. The CDR3 DNA sequence: TGTGCCAGCAGCAGGACAGGGGACACCGGGGAGCTGTTTTTT.

The chain uses TRBV5-1 and TRBJ2-2; weak D call: TRBD1 (5 bases). Germline CDR1 and CDR2: SGHRS and YFSETQ. This CDR3 is built from 14 residues. V was cut by 5 bases and J by 1 base, with 9 bases left in between. In DNA form, the CDR3 reads TGCGCCAGCAGTCGAACAGGGAACACCGGGGAGCTGTTTTTT. Translated, it gives CASSRTGNTGELFF.

Judged by abundance, this clone is medium-sized (0.01 to 0.1%). CDR3 sequence (DNA): TGCAGCGTTGTTAAGGGAGGGAACACTGAAGCTTTCTTT. This sequence encodes CSVVKGGNTEAFF. J is TRBJ1-1 and V is TRBV29-1; D not resolved. The germline V gene encodes CDR1 SQVTM and CDR2 ANQGSEA. The CDR3 has 13 residues. Trimming pared 4 bases from V and 1 base from J, leaving 10 bases between.

This chain connects TRBV19 to TRBJ2-2, with TRBD2 matching over 9 bases. V lost 11 bases, J lost 0 bases, and 10 bases stayed unmatched. CDR3 length equals 16 residues. Germline V gene sequence: CDR1 LNHDA, CDR2 SQIVND (reference sequence). In nucleotides, the CDR3 is TGTGCCGCCCGGCCGGGGACTAGCCCGAACACCGGGGAGCTGTTTTTT. Amino acid sequence: CAARPGTSPNTGELFF.

The gene calls are TRBV27 and TRBJ1-2; 7 nucleotides match TRBD1. In germline, CDR1 is MNHEY, CDR2 SMNVEV (reference sequence). V was clipped by 2 bases and J by 8 bases; unmatched bases: 8. CDR3 length: 14 residues. DNA of the CDR3: TGTGCCAGCAGTTTAGGTGGCAGGGGGAAAGGCTACACCTTC. Translating it yields CASSLGGRGKGYTF.

This clone was recorded only once. J is TRBJ1-4 and V is TRBV28, with 9 positions matching TRBD1. CDR1 MDHEN and CDR2 SYDVKM come from the germline V gene. The CDR3 spans 16 residues. The junction had 9 bases not matched to a gene; V was cut back by 5 bases and J by 5 bases. Here the CDR3 reads CASSTQPGQGNEKLFF. Written as DNA, the CDR3 is TGTGCCAGCAGTACGCAGCCGGGACAGGGAAATGAAAAACTGTTTTTT. The variable domain in full, completed from reference TRBV28 and TRBJ1-4, reads DVKVTQSSRYLVKRTGEKVFLECVQDMDHENMFWYRQDPGLGLRLIYFSYDVKMKEKGDIPEGYSVSREKKERFSLILESASTNQTSMYLCASSTQPGQGNEKLFFGSGTQLSVL.

The genes are TRBV12-3 or TRBV12-4 and TRBJ1-2; unclear D gene. Deletions cut 3 bases from V and 2 bases from J, with 7 bases between. This CDR3 is built from 13 residues. This chain's CDR3 is CASSFGQNYGYTF. The CDR3 nucleotides are TGTGCCAGCAGTTTTGGGCAGAACTATGGCTACACCTTC.

The rearrangement uses TRBV6-6 and TRBJ2-1, with 9 bases that match TRBD1. CDR1 is MNHNY, CDR2 SVGAGI, per germline (reference sequence). The CDR3 loop spans 16 amino acids. V lost 7 bases to trimming and J lost 3 bases; unmatched junction nucleotides: 10. The CDR3 coding sequence is TGTGCCAGCACCAACACCGACAGGGGGATCTACAATGAGCAGTTCTTC. Translating gives CASTNTDRGIYNEQFF.

This rearrangement joins TRBV12-5 to TRBJ1-1; D may be TRBD1 (5 bases). Trimming pared 3 bases from V and 5 bases from J, leaving 13 bases between. This CDR3 spans 14 amino acids. CDR1 and CDR2 from the germline V gene are LGHNT and FRNRAP. DNA for the CDR3: TGTGCTAGTGGTTTCCAGGGTGGGTTGACTGAAGCTTTCTTT. Translating it yields CASGFQGGLTEAFF. Variable domain in full (rest from reference TRBV12-5 and TRBJ1-1): DARVTQTPRHKVTEMGQEVTMRCQPILGHNTVFWYRQTMMQGLELLAYFRNRAPLDDSGMPKDRFSAEMPDATLATLKIQPSEPRDSAVYFCASGFQGGLTEAFFGQGTRLTVV.

The chain recombines TRBV11-3 with TRBJ1-3; no clear D gene. Germline V gives CDR1 SGHNT, CDR2 YENEEA. Trimming took off 4 bases at V and 2 bases at J, with 9 bases between the two ends. This CDR3 is 14 amino acids long. The DNA for the CDR3 is TGTGCCAGCAGCTCTGGAGTACCTGGAAACACCATATATTTT. Its translation is CASSSGVPGNTIYF.

A single count supports this clone. The rearrangement uses TRBV12-3 or TRBV12-4 and TRBJ1-2; 7 positions match TRBD1. This CDR3 comprises 13 residues. Trimming took 9 bases from V and 8 from J; bases not matched to a gene: 12. The CDR3 DNA reads as TGTGCCAGTCAGACAGGGAATGACGACGGCTACACCTTC. Its translation: CASQTGNDDGYTF.

This chain joins TRBV12-3 or TRBV12-4 and TRBJ1-1; perhaps TRBD1 as D (5 bases). The ends were cut back, 10 bases at V and 0 bases at J, with 12 bases in the middle. The CDR3 covers 13 residues. In DNA, the CDR3 is TGTGCCACCGGGGGGGGTATGAACACTGAAGCTTTCTTT. This codes for CATGGGMNTEAFF.

The J gene is TRBJ2-4, the V gene TRBV5-1, with a weak D call TRBD2 (5 bases). Germline assignment: CDR1 SGHRS and CDR2 YFSETQ. The CDR3 sequence is 13 residues long. Trimming removed 4 bases from V and 6 bases from J, with 11 bases in between. This chain's CDR3 is CASSPEGRNIQYF. The DNA for the CDR3 is TGCGCCAGCAGCCCGGAAGGGAGAAACATTCAGTACTTC.

The chain employs TRBV10-2 and TRBJ1-5; weak D call: TRBD1 (6 bases). The germline V gene encodes CDR1 WSHSY and CDR2 SAAADI. Trimming cost V 7 bases and J 2 bases, with 12 bases left between them. This CDR3 is 14 amino acids long. The CDR3 reads CASTTGLGNQPQHF. CDR3 DNA: TGCGCCAGCACCACAGGGTTGGGCAATCAGCCCCAGCATTTT.

The chain has TRBV19 and TRBJ2-3, with no clear D. Trimming shortened V by 1 base and J by 0 bases, and 11 bases separated the two germline ends. The CDR3 is 16 residues long. From germline, CDR1 is LNHDA and CDR2 SQIVND (reference sequence). CDR3 nucleotide sequence: TGTGCCAGTAGTATAGGCAGATACCCTAGCACAGATACGCAGTATTTT. This encodes CASSIGRYPSTDTQYF.

This clone was seen once. CDR3 residues: CASSFGGGGNEKLFF. The DNA for the CDR3 is TGTGCCAGCAGTTTCGGAGGGGGGGGCAATGAAAAACTGTTTTTT. V usage is TRBV27 and J usage is TRBJ1-4, with a possible D match to TRBD1 (6 bases). The V end lost 3 bases, the J end lost 5 bases, and 13 bases lay between the germline ends. Germline assignment: CDR1 MNHEY and CDR2 SMNVEV (reference sequence). The CDR3 is 15 amino acids.

The rearrangement joins TRBV5-6 to TRBJ2-3; 9 nucleotides align to TRBD1. The V gene end was trimmed by 4 bases and the J gene end by 5 bases; junction bases not matched to a gene: 8. The CDR3 covers 15 residues. CDR1 is SGHDT and CDR2 is YYEEEE in the germline V gene. CDR3: CASSHRDRVKDTQYF. CDR3 in DNA: TGTGCCAGCAGCCACCGGGACAGGGTAAAAGATACGCAGTATTTT.

This chain uses TRBV19 with TRBJ2-7; 11 bases align to TRBD1. Losses at the gene ends were 5 bases for V and 4 bases for J; bases not matched to a gene: 4. Germline CDR1 is LNHDA and CDR2 is SQIVND (reference sequence). The CDR3 loop spans 14 amino acids. CDR3 sequence (DNA): TGTGCCAGTAGTTCGGGGACAGGGGGATACGAGCAGTACTTC. Translating gives CASSSGTGGYEQYF.

This sequence joins TRBV19 and TRBJ2-3; 14 bases line up with TRBD2. CDR3 length: 15 amino acids. CDR1 and CDR2 from the germline V gene are LNHDA and SQIVND (reference sequence). V trimming: 9 bases; J trimming: 5 bases; junction bases outside the gene matches: 7. The CDR3 DNA is TGTGCCAGCCGACTAGCGGGGGGGCGGGGAGATACGCAGTATTTT. Protein sequence: CASRLAGGRGDTQYF.

The V and J genes are TRBV6-1 and TRBJ1-1; D is uncertain. CDR1 is MNHNS, CDR2 SASEGT, per germline. The CDR3 spans 14 residues. The ends were cut back, 0 bases at V and 4 bases at J, with 9 bases in the middle. The CDR3 nucleotides are TGTGCCAGCAGTGAAGCTTGGGCGGGCACTGAAGCTTTCTTT. Translation: CASSEAWAGTEAFF.

V and J are TRBV5-1 and TRBJ2-7; 9 nucleotides align to TRBD1. Trimming cost V 3 bases and J 4 bases; bases outside gene matches: 8. The germline CDR1 and CDR2 sequences are SGHRS and YFSETQ. The CDR3 extends over 15 amino acids. The CDR3 sequence: CASSWGGQGGYEQYF. CDR3 DNA: TGCGCCAGCAGCTGGGGGGGACAGGGTGGTTACGAGCAGTACTTC. The full variable domain, rest sourced from reference TRBV5-1 and TRBJ2-7, is KAGVTQTPRYLIKTRGQQVTLSCSPISGHRSVSWYQQTPGQGLQFLFEYFSETQRNKGNFPGRFSGRQFSNSRSEMNVSTLELGDSALYLCASSWGGQGGYEQYFGPGTRLTVT.

The chain combines TRBV7-9 with TRBJ1-3; 7 bases agree with TRBD1. The germline V gene encodes CDR1 SEHNR and CDR2 FQNEAQ (reference sequence). J lost 0 bases, V lost 4 bases, and 3 bases had no gene match. The length of the CDR3 is 15 residues. The CDR3 reads CASSSGGPSGNTIYF. The CDR3 DNA reads TGTGCCAGCAGCTCAGGGGGTCCCTCTGGAAACACCATATATTTT.

J is TRBJ1-2 and V is TRBV18, with D possibly being TRBD1 (5 bases). The CDR3 sequence is 12 residues long. V lost 6 bases and J 8 bases, leaving 13 bases between the germline ends. Germline loops: CDR1 KGHSH, CDR2 LQKENI. The CDR3 region has the DNA TGTGCCAGCTCGTTCCAGGGAGGGGGCTACACCTTC. Protein: CASSFQGGGYTF.

This clone was counted a few times. CDR3 bases: TGTGCCAGCAGCCCAGGGTTATCTAACTATGGCTACACCTTC. It specifies CASSPGLSNYGYTF. This chain uses TRBV28 with TRBJ1-2, with D perhaps TRBD1 (5 bases). CDR1 and CDR2 (germline): MDHEN, SYDVKM. The CDR3 is made up of 14 amino acids. Trimming took 6 bases from V and 0 from J, leaving 11 bases between them.

The count of this clone is one. V gene TRBV12-5 combines with J gene TRBJ2-3; D uncertain. CDR3 length: 13 residues. V shed 1 base and J shed 4 bases, with 6 bases lying between them. CDR1 is LGHNT, CDR2 FRNRAP, per germline. CDR3 coding DNA: TGTGCTAGTGGTTTGGGGGCTCCAGATACGCAGTATTTT. This encodes CASGLGAPDTQYF.

This clone came up a few times. The chain joins TRBV7-2 to TRBJ1-6; 7 positions match TRBD1. Germline CDR1 SGHTA, CDR2 FQGNSA. Trimming removed 5 bases from V and 5 bases from J; junction bases left unmatched: 3. The CDR3 is 14 amino acids. The CDR3 sequence: CASSQTGNNSPLHF. The CDR3 DNA sequence: TGTGCCAGCAGCCAGACAGGGAATAATTCACCCCTCCACTTT.